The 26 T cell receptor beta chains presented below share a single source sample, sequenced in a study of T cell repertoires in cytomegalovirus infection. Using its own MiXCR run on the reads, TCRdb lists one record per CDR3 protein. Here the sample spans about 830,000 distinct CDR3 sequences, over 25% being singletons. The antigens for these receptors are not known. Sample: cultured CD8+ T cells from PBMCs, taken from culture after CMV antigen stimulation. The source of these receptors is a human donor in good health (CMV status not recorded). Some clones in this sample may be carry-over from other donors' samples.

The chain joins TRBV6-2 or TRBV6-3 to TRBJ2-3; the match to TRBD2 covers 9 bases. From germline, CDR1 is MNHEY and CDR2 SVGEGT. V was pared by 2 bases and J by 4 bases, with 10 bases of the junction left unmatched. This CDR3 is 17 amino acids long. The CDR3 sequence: CASSYRLTSGPSDTQYF. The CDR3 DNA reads TGTGCCAGCAGTTACAGATTAACTAGCGGGCCCTCAGATACGCAGTATTTT.

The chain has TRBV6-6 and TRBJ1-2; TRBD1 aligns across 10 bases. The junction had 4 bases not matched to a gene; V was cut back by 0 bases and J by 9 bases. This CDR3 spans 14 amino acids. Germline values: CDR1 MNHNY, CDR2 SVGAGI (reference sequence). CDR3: CASSYSGQGPSYTF. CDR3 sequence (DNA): TGTGCCAGCAGTTACTCGGGACAGGGGCCGAGCTACACCTTC.

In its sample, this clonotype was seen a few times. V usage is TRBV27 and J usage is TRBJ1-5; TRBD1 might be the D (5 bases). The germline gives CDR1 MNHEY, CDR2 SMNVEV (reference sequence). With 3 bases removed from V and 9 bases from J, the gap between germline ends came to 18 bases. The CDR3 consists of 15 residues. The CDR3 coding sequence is TGTGCCAGCAGTTTCGGGCAGACTAGCGGGGGGCCCCAGCATTTT. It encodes CASSFGQTSGGPQHF.

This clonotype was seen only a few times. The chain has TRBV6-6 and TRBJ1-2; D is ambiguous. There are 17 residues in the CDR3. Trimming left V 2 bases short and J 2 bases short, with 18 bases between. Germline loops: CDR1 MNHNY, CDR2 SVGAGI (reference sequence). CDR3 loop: CASSYVVSGRENYGYTF. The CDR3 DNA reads TGTGCCAGCAGTTACGTTGTCTCGGGTCGGGAAAACTATGGCTACACCTTC.

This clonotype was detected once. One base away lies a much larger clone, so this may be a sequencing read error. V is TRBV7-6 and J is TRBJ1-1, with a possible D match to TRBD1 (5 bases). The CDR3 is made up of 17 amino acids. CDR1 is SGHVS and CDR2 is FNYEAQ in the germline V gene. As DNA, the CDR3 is TGTGCCAGCAGCTTAGGATCGGGGGTACACTCGAACACTAAAGCTTTCTTT. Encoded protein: CASSLGSGVHSNTKAFF.

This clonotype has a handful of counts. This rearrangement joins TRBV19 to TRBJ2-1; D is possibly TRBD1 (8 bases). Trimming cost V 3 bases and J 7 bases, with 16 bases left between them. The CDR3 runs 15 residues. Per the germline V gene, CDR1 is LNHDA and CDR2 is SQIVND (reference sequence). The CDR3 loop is CASSIIQGGANEQFF. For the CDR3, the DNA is TGTGCCAGTAGTATCATACAGGGGGGGGCTAATGAGCAGTTCTTC.

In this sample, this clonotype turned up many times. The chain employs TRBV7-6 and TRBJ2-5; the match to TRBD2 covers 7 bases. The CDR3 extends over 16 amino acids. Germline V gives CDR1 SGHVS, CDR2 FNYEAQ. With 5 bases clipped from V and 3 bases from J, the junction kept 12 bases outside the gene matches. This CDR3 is CASSESPGTNKETQYF. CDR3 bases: TGTGCCAGCAGCGAAAGCCCCGGGACTAACAAAGAGACCCAGTACTTC.

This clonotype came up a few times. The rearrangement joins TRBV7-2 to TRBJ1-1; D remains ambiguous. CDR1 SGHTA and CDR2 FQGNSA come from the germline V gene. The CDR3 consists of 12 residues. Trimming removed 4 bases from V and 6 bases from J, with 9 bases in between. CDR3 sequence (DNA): TGTGCCAGCAGCTCTACCAGCGCTGAAGCTTTCTTT. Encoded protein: CASSSTSAEAFF. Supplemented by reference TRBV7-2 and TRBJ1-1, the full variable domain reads GAGVSQSPSNKVTEKGKDVELRCDPISGHTALYWYRQSLGQGLEFLIYFQGNSAPDKSGLPSDRFSAERTGGSVSTLTIQRTQQEDSAVYLCASSSTSAEAFFGQGTRLTVV.

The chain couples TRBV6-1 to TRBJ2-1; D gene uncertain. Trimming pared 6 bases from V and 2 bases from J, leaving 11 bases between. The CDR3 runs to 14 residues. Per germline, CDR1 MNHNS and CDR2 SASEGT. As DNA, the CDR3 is TGTGCCAGCAGCCGACTGGTTACCTACAATGAGCAGTTCTTC. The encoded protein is CASSRLVTYNEQFF.

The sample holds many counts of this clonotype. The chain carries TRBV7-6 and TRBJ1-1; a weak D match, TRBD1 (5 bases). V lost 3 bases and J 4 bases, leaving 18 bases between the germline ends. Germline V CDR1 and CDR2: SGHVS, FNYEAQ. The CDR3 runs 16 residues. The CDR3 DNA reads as TGTGCCAGCAGCTTTTCCGACCGGGCTGGGGGCACTGAAGCTTTCTTT. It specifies CASSFSDRAGGTEAFF.

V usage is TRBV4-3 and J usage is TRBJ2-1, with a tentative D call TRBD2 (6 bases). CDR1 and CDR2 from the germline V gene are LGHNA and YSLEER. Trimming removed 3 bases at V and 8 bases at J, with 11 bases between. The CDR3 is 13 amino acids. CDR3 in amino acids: CASSQYWRDEQFF. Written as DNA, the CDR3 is TGCGCCAGCAGCCAGTACTGGAGGGATGAGCAGTTCTTC.

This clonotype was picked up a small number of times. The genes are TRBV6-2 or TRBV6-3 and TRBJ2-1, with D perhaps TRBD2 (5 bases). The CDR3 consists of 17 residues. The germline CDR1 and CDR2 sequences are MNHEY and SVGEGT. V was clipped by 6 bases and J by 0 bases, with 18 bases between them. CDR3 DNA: TGTGCCAGCAGCCACTATCCCCCCGGGAACTCCTACAATGAGCAGTTCTTC. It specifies CASSHYPPGNSYNEQFF.

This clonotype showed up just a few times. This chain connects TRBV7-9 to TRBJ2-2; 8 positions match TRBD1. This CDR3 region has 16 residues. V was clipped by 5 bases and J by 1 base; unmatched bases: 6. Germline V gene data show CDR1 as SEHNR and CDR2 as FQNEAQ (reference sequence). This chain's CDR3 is CASSLTGTGNTGELFF. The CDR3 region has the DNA TGTGCCAGCAGCCTTACCGGGACAGGGAACACCGGGGAGCTGTTTTTT.

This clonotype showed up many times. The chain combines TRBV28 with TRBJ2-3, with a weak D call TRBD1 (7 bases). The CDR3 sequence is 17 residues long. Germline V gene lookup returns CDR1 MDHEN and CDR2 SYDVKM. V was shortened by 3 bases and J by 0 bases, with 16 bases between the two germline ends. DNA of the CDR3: TGTGCCAGCAGTTTTCCCCGGACAGGACTAAGCACAGATACGCAGTATTTT. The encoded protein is CASSFPRTGLSTDTQYF.

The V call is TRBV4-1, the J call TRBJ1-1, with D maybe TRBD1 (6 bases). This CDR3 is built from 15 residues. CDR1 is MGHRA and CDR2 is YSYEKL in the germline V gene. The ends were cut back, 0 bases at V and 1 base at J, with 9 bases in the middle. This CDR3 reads CASSQDRTANTEAFF. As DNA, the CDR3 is TGCGCCAGCAGCCAAGATCGGACAGCGAACACTGAAGCTTTCTTT.

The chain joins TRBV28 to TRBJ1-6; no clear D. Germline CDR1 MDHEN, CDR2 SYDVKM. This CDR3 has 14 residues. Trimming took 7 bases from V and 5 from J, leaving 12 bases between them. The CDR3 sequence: CASNEEWDNSPLHF. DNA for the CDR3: TGTGCCAGCAACGAGGAATGGGATAATTCACCCCTCCACTTT. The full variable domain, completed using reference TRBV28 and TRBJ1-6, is DVKVTQSSRYLVKRTGEKVFLECVQDMDHENMFWYRQDPGLGLRLIYFSYDVKMKEKGDIPEGYSVSREKKERFSLILESASTNQTSMYLCASNEEWDNSPLHFGNGTRLTVT.

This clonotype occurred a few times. CDR3 region: CASAPVGDTEAFF. The CDR3 region has the DNA TGTGCCAGCGCACCTGTGGGGGACACTGAAGCTTTCTTT. V usage is TRBV7-3 and J usage is TRBJ1-1; maybe TRBD1 (5 bases). CDR3 length equals 13 residues. Germline values: CDR1 SGHTA, CDR2 FQGTGA. V shed 8 bases and J shed 3 bases, with 13 bases lying between them.

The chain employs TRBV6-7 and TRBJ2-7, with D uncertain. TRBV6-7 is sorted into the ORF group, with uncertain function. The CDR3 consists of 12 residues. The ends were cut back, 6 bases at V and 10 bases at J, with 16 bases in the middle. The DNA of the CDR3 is TGTGCCAGCAGCCCCGACCGACCGGTCCAGTACGTC. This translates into CASSPDRPVQYV.

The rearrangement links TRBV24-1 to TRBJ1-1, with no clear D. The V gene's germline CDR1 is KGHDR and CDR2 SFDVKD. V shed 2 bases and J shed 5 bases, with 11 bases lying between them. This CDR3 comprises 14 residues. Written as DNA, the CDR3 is TGTGCCACCAGTGATTCGAAACGGGAAACTGAAGCTTTCTTT. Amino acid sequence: CATSDSKRETEAFF.

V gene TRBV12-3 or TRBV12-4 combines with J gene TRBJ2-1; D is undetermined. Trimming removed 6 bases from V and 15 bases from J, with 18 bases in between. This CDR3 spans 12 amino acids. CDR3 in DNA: TGTGCCAGCAGCAGACTCGATAAGAACCCGTTCTTC. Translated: CASSRLDKNPFF.

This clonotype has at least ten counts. Written as DNA, the CDR3 is TGCGCCAGCAGCCAAGTCTCGAGGGTAGGTACTGAAGCTTTCTTT. It yields the protein CASSQVSRVGTEAFF. This chain connects TRBV4-1 to TRBJ1-1; D remains unclear. V was clipped by 1 base and J by 5 bases, with 14 bases between them. The CDR3 loop spans 15 amino acids. Per germline, CDR1 MGHRA and CDR2 YSYEKL.

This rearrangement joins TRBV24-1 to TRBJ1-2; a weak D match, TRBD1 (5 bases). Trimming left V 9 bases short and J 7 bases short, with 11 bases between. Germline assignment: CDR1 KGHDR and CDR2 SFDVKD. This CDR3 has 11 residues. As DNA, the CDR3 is TGTGCCACCGGTTCGACAGCTGGCTACACCTTC. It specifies CATGSTAGYTF.

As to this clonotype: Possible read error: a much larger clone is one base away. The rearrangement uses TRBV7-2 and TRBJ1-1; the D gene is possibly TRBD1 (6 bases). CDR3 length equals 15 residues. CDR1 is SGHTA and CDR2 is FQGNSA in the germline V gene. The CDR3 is CANSWLGGGNTEAFF. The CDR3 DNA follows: TGTGCCAACAGCTGGCTAGGGGGAGGGAACACTGAAGCTTTCTTT.

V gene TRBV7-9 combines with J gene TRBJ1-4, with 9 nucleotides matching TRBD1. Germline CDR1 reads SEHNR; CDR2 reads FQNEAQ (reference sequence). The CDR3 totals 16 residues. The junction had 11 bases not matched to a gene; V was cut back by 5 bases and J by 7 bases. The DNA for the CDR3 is TGTGCCAGCAGCAGAACGACAGGGGGAGGAAGTGAAAAACTGTTTTTT. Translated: CASSRTTGGGSEKLFF.

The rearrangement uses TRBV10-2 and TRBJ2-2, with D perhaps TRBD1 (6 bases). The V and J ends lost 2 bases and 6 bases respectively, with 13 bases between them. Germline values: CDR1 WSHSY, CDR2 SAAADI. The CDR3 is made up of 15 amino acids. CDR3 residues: CASSEARGRPGELFF. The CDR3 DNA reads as TGCGCCAGCAGTGAGGCCAGGGGTCGGCCCGGGGAGCTGTTTTTT.

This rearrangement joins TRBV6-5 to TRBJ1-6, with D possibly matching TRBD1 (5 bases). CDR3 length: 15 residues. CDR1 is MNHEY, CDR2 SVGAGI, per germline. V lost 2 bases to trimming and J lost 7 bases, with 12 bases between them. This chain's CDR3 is CASSYGREVNSPLHF. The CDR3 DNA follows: TGTGCCAGCAGTTACGGCAGGGAAGTAAATTCACCCCTCCACTTT.